The 16 T cell receptor beta chains below all came from one sample that was sequenced in a study of CD4 T cells in relation to SARS-CoV-2 and coronaviruses listed by TCRdb under 2021. CD4+ T cells from unexposed donors were collected before the COVID-19 pandemic (2011-2018). After approximately 11 days of culture, CD4+ T cells were isolated with the EasySep CD4+ T cell isolation kit. Libraries were built with the immunoSEQ multiplex PCR assay. TCRdb provides this immuneACCESS table in a form limited to in-frame rearrangements. Some clones are lacking; in checked studies, under half of them reflect an unresolved V gene, and why the rest are absent is not known. Recorded for this sample are about 21,000 clones; 76% of them occurred a single time. The ten largest clones represent roughly 17% of the sample. These receptors' targets are unknown. The sample comprised CD4+ T cells from PBMCs, cultured in vitro. Every receptor here comes from a human donor in good health.

The chain links TRBV5-1 to TRBJ2-5; a weak D match, TRBD1 (5 bases). Germline loops: CDR1 SGHRS, CDR2 YFSETQ. There are 14 residues in the CDR3. The V gene lost 3 bases and the J gene lost 1 base, with 10 bases spanning the gap. The CDR3 coding sequence is TGCGCCAGCAGCTCTGGGGCAGTCCAAGAGACCCAGTACTTC. Its translation is CASSSGAVQETQYF.

This chain connects TRBV7-2 to TRBJ2-3; TRBD2 aligns across 9 bases. This CDR3 comprises 14 residues. Germline V gene data show CDR1 as SGHTA and CDR2 as FQGNSA. J was trimmed by 1 base and V by 5 bases; bases with no gene match: 1. The CDR3 sequence: CASSRTSGTDTQYF. The CDR3 coding sequence is TGTGCCAGCAGCCGGACTAGCGGCACAGATACGCAGTATTTT.

The chain recombines TRBV5-1 with TRBJ1-1, with D tentatively TRBD1 (5 bases). CDR3 length: 16 amino acids. V was trimmed by 1 base and J by 6 bases, leaving 19 bases between them. Germline V gives CDR1 SGHRS, CDR2 YFSETQ. The CDR3 loop is CASSLSSRNQGAEAFF. CDR3 nucleotide sequence: TGCGCCAGCAGCTTGTCGTCTCGGAACCAGGGCGCTGAAGCTTTCTTT.

This clone was seen a few times. The CDR3 region has the DNA TGTGCCAGCAGCTTGGCCCAAGGGATCGGCTCACCCCTCCACTTT. This sequence encodes CASSLAQGIGSPLHF. The chain employs TRBV5-5 and TRBJ1-6; D is uncertain. The germline CDR1 and CDR2 sequences are SGHKS and YYEKEE (reference sequence). The CDR3 has 15 amino acids. V gave up 0 bases and J gave up 10 bases, with 14 bases separating them.

The chain links TRBV12-5 to TRBJ2-1, with 15 bases identical to TRBD2. Germline V gives CDR1 LGHNT, CDR2 FRNRAP. V lost 1 base and J lost 0; bases outside the gene matches: 4. The length of the CDR3 is 19 residues. CDR3: CASGLARTSGRASYNEQFF. The CDR3 DNA sequence: TGTGCTAGTGGTTTGGCCAGGACTAGCGGGAGGGCCTCCTACAATGAGCAGTTCTTC.

This chain uses TRBV11-2 with TRBJ1-2; D might be TRBD1 (5 bases). The length of the CDR3 is 15 residues. Germline loops: CDR1 SGHAT, CDR2 FQNNGV. V lost 0 bases to trimming and J lost 8 bases, with 16 bases between them. This CDR3 reads CASSLDVWGRGGYTF. The DNA for the CDR3 is TGTGCCAGCAGCTTAGATGTCTGGGGGAGGGGCGGCTACACCTTC.

V gene TRBV5-6 combines with J gene TRBJ2-2, with TRBD2 matching 13 bases. The CDR3 spans 17 residues. J was trimmed by 3 bases and V by 2 bases; bases with no gene match: 4. Germline V CDR1 and CDR2: SGHDT, YYEEEE. The CDR3 is CASSLQTSGRHTGELFF. CDR3 in DNA: TGTGCCAGCAGCTTACAGACTAGCGGGAGGCACACCGGGGAGCTGTTTTTT.

The genes are TRBV2 and TRBJ1-2; possibly TRBD1 for D (5 bases). V was pared by 6 bases and J by 4 bases, with 18 bases between. This CDR3 contains 15 residues. Germline CDR1 and CDR2: SNHLY and FYNNEI. The DNA for the CDR3 is TGTGCCAGCAGAGGCGGAGAGGGGAGAAGCTATGGCTACACCTTC. This encodes CASRGGEGRSYGYTF.

This clone was recorded a few times. The rearrangement uses TRBV18 and TRBJ1-3; D perhaps matches TRBD1 (5 bases). The V end lost 6 bases, the J end lost 0 bases, and 15 bases lay between the germline ends. The CDR3 spans 16 residues. Looked up from germline, CDR1 is KGHSH and CDR2 is LQKENI. CDR3 amino acids: CASSPDTSVSGNTIYF. In nucleotides, the CDR3 is TGTGCCAGCTCTCCGGACACAAGTGTCTCTGGAAACACCATATATTTT.

This sequence joins TRBV5-1 and TRBJ2-5, with a weak D call TRBD2 (5 bases). CDR3 size: 15 residues. Germline V CDR1 and CDR2: SGHRS, YFSETQ. V dropped 4 bases and J dropped 5 bases, with 18 bases sitting between them. CDR3 amino acids: CASSLRTIGIETQYF. In DNA form, the CDR3 reads TGCGCCAGCAGCCTTCGCACGATCGGGATTGAGACCCAGTACTTC.

The CDR3 DNA is TGTGCCAGCTCAACTACAGGGGCGGGCTATGGCTACACCTTC. Translation gives CASSTTGAGYGYTF. The rearrangement uses TRBV18 and TRBJ1-2; TRBD1 matches at 7 bases. The V gene end was trimmed by 5 bases and the J gene end by 4 bases; junction bases not matched to a gene: 7. The CDR3 sequence is 14 residues long. Germline V lookup: CDR1 KGHSH, CDR2 LQKENI.

This clone was seen once. The CDR3 nucleotides read TGTGCCAGCAGCCAAGAAACCGGGACAGGGGACGATGAGCAGTTCTTC. Its protein product is CASSQETGTGDDEQFF. The genes are TRBV4-2 and TRBJ2-1, with TRBD1 identical over 10 bases. This CDR3 is 16 amino acids long. The junction had 7 bases not matched to a gene; V was cut back by 0 bases and J by 8 bases. The germline CDR1 and CDR2 sequences are LGHNA and YNFKEQ.

This chain uses TRBV6-6 with TRBJ1-2; D unresolved. The germline V gene encodes CDR1 MNHNY and CDR2 SVGAGI (reference sequence). CDR3 length: 13 residues. Trimming took off 4 bases at V and 8 bases at J, with 14 bases between the two ends. The DNA of the CDR3 is TGTGCCAGCAGTTCTTCTGGCGGGCGAGGCTACACCTTC. Amino acids: CASSSSGGRGYTF.

The CDR3 region is CSVANSGGETQYF. The CDR3 DNA reads as TGCAGCGTTGCCAATAGCGGGGGAGAGACCCAGTACTTC. This rearrangement joins TRBV29-1 to TRBJ2-5, with 9 nucleotides matching TRBD2. Trimming at V came to 4 bases and at J to 4 bases, leaving 4 bases not matched to a gene. Per the germline V gene, CDR1 is SQVTM and CDR2 is ANQGSEA. This CDR3 comprises 13 residues.

The J gene is TRBJ2-2, the V gene TRBV11-1, with 9 bases matching TRBD1. The ends lost 6 bases at V and 7 bases at J; junction bases unmatched: 6. Germline V gives CDR1 SGHAT, CDR2 FQDESV (reference sequence). This CDR3 is 14 amino acids long. The CDR3 coding sequence is TGTGCCAGCAGAATGGACAGGGGAGGCGGGGAGCTGTTTTTT. Amino acids: CASRMDRGGGELFF.

This clone showed up just a few times. The chain links TRBV9 to TRBJ1-2, with D maybe TRBD1 (5 bases). Trimming took off 1 base at V and 8 bases at J, with 15 bases between the two ends. The germline gives CDR1 SGDLS, CDR2 YYNGEE. The CDR3 is 14 residues long. The CDR3 reads CASSVRGTLKGYTF. CDR3 DNA sequence: TGTGCCAGCAGCGTAAGGGGTACGTTGAAAGGCTACACCTTC.